The 2 T cell receptor beta chains presented below share a single source sample, sequenced in a study of beta chain features in type 1 diabetes. The isolated RNA, all of it, was reverse transcribed, so expressed TCRB transcripts were what got sequenced. Profiling relied on immunoSEQ multiplex PCR, and the TCRdb table lists in-frame clones only, not all of them. The sample contains about 710,000 clones, about an eighth of which appear only once. Findings and caveats of the study: Moderately but significantly shorter TCRB CDR3s were found in Type 1 diabetes patients in all four CD4+ subsets.

Their antigens are not known. Sequenced input: naive CD4+ T cells from blood. Receptor source: a man aged 18 to 30 with type 1 diabetes.

The chain carries TRBV25-1 and TRBJ1-2; TRBD1 might be the D (5 bases). Germline assignment: CDR1 MGHDK and CDR2 SYGVNS. This CDR3 is 14 amino acids long. The germline V and J ends were trimmed by 3 bases and 6 bases, with 14 bases remaining between them. The CDR3 loop reads CASSDPGTVDGYTF. CDR3 in DNA: TGTGCCAGCAGTGATCCAGGGACGGTGGATGGCTACACCTTC.

The CDR3 loop is CASSQEQTSNQPQHF. The CDR3 DNA reads as TGCGCCAGCAGCCAGGAACAGACTAGCAATCAGCCCCAGCATTTT. The V call is TRBV4-1, the J call TRBJ1-5; no definite D call. Germline V CDR1 and CDR2: MGHRA, YSYEKL. The CDR3 is 15 residues long. V lost 3 bases and J lost 0, with 9 bases in between.